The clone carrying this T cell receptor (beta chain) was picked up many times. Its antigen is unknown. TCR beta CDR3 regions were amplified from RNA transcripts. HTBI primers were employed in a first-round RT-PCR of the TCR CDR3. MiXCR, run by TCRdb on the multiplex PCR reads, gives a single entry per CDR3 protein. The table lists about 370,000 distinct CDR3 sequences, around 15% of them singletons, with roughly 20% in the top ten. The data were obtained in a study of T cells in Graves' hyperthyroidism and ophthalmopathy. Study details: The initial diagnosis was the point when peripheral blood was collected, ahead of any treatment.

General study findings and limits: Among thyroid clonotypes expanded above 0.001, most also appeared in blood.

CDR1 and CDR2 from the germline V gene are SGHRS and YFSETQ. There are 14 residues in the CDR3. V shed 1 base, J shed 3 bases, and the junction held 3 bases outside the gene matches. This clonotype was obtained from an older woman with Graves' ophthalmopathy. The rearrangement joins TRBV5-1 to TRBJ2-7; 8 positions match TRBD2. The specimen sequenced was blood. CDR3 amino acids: CASSLSGSLYEQYF. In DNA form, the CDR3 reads TGCGCCAGCAGCTTGAGCGGGAGTCTCTACGAGCAGTACTTC. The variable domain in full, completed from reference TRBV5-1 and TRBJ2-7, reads KAGVTQTPRYLIKTRGQQVTLSCSPISGHRSVSWYQQTPGQGLQFLFEYFSETQRNKGNFPGRFSGRQFSNSRSEMNVSTLELGDSALYLCASSLSGSLYEQYFGPGTRLTVT.